In this sample, the clone carrying this T cell receptor (beta chain) turned up many times. The V segment lost 8 bases and the J segment 7 bases; nucleotides outside the gene matches: 4. There are 11 residues in the CDR3. CDR1 SNHLY and CDR2 FYNNEI come from the germline V gene. This entry is derived from a study of neurological immune-mediated disorders. MiXCR, applied by TCRdb to the 5' RACE reads, yields one record per CDR3 protein. Here the sample spans under 45,000 distinct CDR3 sequences, 2.5% being singletons. This receptor was identified in a man between 50 and 59 years old with multiple sclerosis. The V gene is TRBV2, the J gene TRBJ1-1; 7 nucleotides line up with TRBD1. Specimen: PBMCs. CDR3 sequence reads: CASYDRVEAFF. DNA for the CDR3: TGTGCCAGCTACGACAGGGTTGAAGCTTTCTTT.